Listed here are 2 T cell receptor beta chains from one sample, sequenced in a study of blood T cell repertoires in COVID-19. Here immunoSEQ multiplex PCR was the method, and the copy in TCRdb shows in-frame clones only, minus some. The data contain some 530,000 clones, about 85% of them singletons. Sequencing was carried out using PBMCs or T cells enriched from blood (not recorded which). These receptors were collected from a woman in her sixties who had recovered from COVID-19.

The chain uses TRBV25-1 and TRBJ2-1, with 9 bases fitting TRBD1. Germline V gives CDR1 MGHDK, CDR2 SYGVNS. V gave up 3 bases and J gave up 9 bases; unmatched junction bases: 9. CDR3 length equals 15 residues. The CDR3 loop is CASSDYRDRDGEQFF. In DNA, the CDR3 is TGTGCCAGCAGTGATTACCGGGACAGGGATGGTGAGCAGTTCTTC. The full variable domain, rest sourced from reference TRBV25-1 and TRBJ2-1, is EADIYQTPRYLVIGTGKKITLECSQTMGHDKMYWYQQDPGMELHLIHYSYGVNSTEKGDLSSESTVSRIRTEHFPLTLESARPSHTSQYLCASSDYRDRDGEQFFGPGTRLTVL.

CDR3 in amino acids: CASSQGAGNTGELFF. DNA for the CDR3: TGCGCCAGCAGCCAAGGGGCAGGGAACACCGGGGAGCTGTTTTTT. The J gene is TRBJ2-2, the V gene TRBV4-1; D remains ambiguous. The germline V and J ends were trimmed by 1 base and 1 base, with 7 bases remaining between them. The germline CDR1 and CDR2 sequences are MGHRA and YSYEKL. This CDR3 region has 15 residues.